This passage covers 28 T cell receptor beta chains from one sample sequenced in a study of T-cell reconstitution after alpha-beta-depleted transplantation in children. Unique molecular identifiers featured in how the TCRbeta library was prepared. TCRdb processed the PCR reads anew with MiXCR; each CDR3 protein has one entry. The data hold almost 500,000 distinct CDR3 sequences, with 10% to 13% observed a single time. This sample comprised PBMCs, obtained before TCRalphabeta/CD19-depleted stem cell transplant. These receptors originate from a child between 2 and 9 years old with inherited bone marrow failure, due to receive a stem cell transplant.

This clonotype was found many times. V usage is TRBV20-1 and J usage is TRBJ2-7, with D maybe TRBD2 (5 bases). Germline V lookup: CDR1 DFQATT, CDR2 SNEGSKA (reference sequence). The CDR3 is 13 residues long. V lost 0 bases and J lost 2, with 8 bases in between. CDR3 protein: CSARDEGTYEQYF. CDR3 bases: TGCAGTGCTAGAGATGAGGGTACCTACGAGCAGTACTTC.

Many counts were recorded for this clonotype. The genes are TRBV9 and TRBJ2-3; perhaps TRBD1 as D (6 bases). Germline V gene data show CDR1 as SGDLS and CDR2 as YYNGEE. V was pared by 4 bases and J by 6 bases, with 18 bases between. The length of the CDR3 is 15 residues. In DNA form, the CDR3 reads TGTGCCAGCAGCCCCAATCCAGGGGCGCGGGATACGCAGTATTTT. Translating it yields CASSPNPGARDTQYF.

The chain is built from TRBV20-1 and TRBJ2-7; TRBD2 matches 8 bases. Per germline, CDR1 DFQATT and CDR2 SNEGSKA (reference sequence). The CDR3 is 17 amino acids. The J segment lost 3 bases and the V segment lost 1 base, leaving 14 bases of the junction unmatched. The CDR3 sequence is CSARVDPRELAGYEQYF. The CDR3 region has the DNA TGCAGTGCTAGAGTGGATCCCCGTGAGCTAGCGGGCTACGAGCAGTACTTC.

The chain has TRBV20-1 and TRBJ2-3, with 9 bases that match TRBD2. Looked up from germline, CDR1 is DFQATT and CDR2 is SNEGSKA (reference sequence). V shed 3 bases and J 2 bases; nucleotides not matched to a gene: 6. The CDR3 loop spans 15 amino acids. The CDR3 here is CSASGAGGPTDTQYF. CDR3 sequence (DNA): TGCAGTGCTAGTGGGGCGGGAGGGCCCACAGATACGCAGTATTTT.

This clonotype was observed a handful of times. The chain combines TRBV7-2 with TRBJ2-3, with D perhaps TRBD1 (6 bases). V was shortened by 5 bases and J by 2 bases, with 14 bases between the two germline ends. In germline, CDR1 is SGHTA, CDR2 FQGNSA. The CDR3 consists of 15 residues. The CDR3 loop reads CASSPRQAYTDTQYF. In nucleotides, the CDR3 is TGTGCCAGCAGCCCGCGACAGGCGTACACAGATACGCAGTATTTT.

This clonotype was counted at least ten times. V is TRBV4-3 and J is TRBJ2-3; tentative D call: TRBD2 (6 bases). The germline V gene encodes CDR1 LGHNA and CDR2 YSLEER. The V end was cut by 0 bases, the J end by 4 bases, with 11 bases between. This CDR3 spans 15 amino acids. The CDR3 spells CASSQDPRGPDTQYF. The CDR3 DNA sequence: TGCGCCAGCAGCCAAGATCCGCGGGGCCCAGATACGCAGTATTTT.

DNA of the CDR3: TGTGCCAGCAGCTTAAGAAGGGGGCAGGGAACCTACAATGAGCAGTTCTTC. This gives the protein CASSLRRGQGTYNEQFF. The rearrangement uses TRBV11-2 and TRBJ2-1; the match to TRBD1 covers 7 bases. The germline CDR1 and CDR2 sequences are SGHAT and FQNNGV. There are 17 residues in the CDR3. The trim removed 2 bases at V and 2 bases at J, leaving 9 bases unmatched.

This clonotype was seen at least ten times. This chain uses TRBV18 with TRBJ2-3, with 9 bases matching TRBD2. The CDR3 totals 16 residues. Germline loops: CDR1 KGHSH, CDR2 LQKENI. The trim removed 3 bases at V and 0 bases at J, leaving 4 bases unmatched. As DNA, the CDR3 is TGTGCCAGCTCACCGGTGACTAGCGGAAGCACAGATACGCAGTATTTT. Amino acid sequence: CASSPVTSGSTDTQYF.

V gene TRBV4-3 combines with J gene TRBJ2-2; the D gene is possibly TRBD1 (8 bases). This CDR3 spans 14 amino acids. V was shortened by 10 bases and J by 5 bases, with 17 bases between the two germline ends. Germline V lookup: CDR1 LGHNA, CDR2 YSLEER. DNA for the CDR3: TGCGCCACCCAGGGGGCGCGGGGGACCGGGGAGCTGTTTTTT. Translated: CATQGARGTGELFF.

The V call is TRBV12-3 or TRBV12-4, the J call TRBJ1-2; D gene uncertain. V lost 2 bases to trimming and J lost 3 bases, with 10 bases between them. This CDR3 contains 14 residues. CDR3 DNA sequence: TGTGCCAGCAGTTTATCGGAGGGCTACTATGGCTACACCTTC. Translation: CASSLSEGYYGYTF.

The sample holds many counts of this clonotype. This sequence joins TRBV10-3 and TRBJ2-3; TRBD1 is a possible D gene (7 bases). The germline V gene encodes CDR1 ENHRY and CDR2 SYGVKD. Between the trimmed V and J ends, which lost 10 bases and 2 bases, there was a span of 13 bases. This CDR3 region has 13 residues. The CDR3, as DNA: TGTGCCACCGCAGGGGGGCTCACAGATACGCAGTATTTT. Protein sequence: CATAGGLTDTQYF.

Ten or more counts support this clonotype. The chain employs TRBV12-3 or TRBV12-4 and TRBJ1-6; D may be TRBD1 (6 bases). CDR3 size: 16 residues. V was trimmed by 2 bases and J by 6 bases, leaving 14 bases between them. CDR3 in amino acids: CASSLKVGGFNSPLHF. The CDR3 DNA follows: TGTGCCAGCAGTTTAAAGGTGGGGGGCTTTAATTCACCCCTCCACTTT.

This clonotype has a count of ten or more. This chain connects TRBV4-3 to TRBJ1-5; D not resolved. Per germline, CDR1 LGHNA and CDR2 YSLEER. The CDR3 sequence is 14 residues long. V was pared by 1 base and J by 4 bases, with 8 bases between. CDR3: CASSQVTGNQPQHF. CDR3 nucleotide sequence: TGCGCCAGCAGCCAAGTAACTGGGAATCAGCCCCAGCATTTT.

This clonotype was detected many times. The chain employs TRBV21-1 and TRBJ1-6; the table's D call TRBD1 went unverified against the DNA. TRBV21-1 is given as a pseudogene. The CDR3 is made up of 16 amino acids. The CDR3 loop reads CASSPRRRAWGSPLHF. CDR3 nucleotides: TGTGCCAGCAGCCCTCGTCGACGGGCCTGGGGTTCACCCCTCCACTTT.

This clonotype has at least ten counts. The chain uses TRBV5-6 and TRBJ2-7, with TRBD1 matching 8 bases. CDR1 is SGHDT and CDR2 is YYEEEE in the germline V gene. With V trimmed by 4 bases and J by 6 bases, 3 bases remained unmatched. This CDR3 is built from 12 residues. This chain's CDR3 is CASSMTGVEQYF. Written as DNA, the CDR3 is TGTGCCAGCAGCATGACAGGGGTCGAGCAGTACTTC.

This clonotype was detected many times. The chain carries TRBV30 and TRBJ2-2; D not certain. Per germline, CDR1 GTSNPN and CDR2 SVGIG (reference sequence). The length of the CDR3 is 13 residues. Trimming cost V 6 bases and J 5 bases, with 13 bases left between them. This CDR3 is CACLLRDTGELFF. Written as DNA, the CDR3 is TGTGCCTGCCTACTACGCGATACCGGGGAGCTGTTTTTT.

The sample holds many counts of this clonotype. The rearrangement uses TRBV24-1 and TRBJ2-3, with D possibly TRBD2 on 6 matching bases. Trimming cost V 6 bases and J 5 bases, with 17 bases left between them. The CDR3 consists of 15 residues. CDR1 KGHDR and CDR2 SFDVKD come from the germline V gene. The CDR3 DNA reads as TGTGCCACCAGTTCCGCTAGCGTCTGGGGAGATACGCAGTATTTT. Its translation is CATSSASVWGDTQYF.

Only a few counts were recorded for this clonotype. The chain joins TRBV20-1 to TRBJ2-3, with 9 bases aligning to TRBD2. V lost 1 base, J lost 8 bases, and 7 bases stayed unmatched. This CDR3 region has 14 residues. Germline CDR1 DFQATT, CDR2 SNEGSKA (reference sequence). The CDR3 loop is CSARAPSGIGTQYF. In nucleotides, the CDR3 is TGCAGTGCTAGAGCCCCTAGCGGGATAGGTACGCAGTATTTT.

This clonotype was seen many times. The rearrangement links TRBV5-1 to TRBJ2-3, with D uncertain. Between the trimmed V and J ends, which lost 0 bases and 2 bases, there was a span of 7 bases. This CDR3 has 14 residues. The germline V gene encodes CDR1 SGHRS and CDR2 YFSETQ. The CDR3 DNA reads TGCGCCAGCAGCTTGGGGGTAGCCACAGATACGCAGTATTTT. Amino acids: CASSLGVATDTQYF.

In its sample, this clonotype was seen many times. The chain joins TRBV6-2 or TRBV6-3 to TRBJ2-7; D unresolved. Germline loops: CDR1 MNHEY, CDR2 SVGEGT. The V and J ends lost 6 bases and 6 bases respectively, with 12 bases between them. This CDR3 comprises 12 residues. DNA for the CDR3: TGTGCCAGCAGACCTTATTGGCGCGAGCAGTACTTC. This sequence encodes CASRPYWREQYF.

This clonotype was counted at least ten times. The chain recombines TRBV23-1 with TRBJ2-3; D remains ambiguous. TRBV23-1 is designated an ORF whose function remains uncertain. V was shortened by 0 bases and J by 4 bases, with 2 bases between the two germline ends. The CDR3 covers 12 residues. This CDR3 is CASSQSADTQYF. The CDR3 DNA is TGCGCCAGCAGTCAATCGGCAGATACGCAGTATTTT.

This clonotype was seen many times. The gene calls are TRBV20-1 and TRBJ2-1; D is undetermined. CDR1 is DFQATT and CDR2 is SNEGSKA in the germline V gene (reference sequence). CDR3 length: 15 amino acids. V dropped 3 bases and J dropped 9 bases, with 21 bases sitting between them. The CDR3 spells CSASAFAPLGGEQFF. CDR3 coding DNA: TGCAGTGCTAGTGCCTTCGCCCCTCTAGGTGGTGAGCAGTTCTTC.

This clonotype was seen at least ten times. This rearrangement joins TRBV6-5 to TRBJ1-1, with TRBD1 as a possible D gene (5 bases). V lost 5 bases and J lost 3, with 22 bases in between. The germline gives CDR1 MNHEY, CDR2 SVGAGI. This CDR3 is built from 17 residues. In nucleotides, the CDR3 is TGTGCCAGCAGTCGCCATGTCGGGACGGATCAGCACACTGAAGCTTTCTTT. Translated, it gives CASSRHVGTDQHTEAFF.

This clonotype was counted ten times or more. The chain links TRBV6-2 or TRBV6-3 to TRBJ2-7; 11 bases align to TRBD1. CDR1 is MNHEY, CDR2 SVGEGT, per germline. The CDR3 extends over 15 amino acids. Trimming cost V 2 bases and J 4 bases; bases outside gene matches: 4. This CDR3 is CASSYPGTGGYEQYF. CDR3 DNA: TGTGCCAGCAGTTACCCCGGGACAGGGGGATACGAGCAGTACTTC.

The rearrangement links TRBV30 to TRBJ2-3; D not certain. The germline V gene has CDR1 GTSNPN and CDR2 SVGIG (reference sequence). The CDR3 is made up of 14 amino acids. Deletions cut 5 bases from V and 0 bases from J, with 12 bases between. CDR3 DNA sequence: TGTGCCTGGGAGCACCCCACGAGCACAGATACGCAGTATTTT. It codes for CAWEHPTSTDTQYF.

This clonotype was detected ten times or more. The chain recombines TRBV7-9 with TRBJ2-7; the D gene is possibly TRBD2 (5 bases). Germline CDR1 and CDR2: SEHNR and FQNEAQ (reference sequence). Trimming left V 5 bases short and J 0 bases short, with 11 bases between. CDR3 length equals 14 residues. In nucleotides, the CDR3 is TGTGCCAGCAGCCGGACTCTCGTCTCCTACGAGCAGTACTTC. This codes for CASSRTLVSYEQYF.

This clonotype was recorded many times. The CDR3, as DNA: TGCAGTGCTAGAGATTGGTGGCAGAACTTTAACACAGATACGCAGTATTTT. Translated, it gives CSARDWWQNFNTDTQYF. V is TRBV20-1 and J is TRBJ2-3; D is ambiguous. The germline V and J ends were trimmed by 0 bases and 2 bases, with 18 bases remaining between them. Per germline, CDR1 DFQATT and CDR2 SNEGSKA (reference sequence). This CDR3 is 17 amino acids long.

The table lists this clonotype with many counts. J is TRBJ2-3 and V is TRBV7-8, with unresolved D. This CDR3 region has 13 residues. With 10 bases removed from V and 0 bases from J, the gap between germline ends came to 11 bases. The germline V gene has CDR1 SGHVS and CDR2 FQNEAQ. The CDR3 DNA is TGTGCCACCAGACGGTCTAGCACAGATACGCAGTATTTT. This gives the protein CATRRSSTDTQYF.